This T cell receptor (beta chain) was obtained from a study of shared clonotypes between healthy human individuals. Note on this clone: The sample carries other DNA sequences with the same CDR3.

Naive-designated CD8 cells lacked CD45RO, were positively enriched for CCR7, and omitted terminally differentiated effector memory CD45RA+ cells. In the source study's methods: Because ImmunoSEQ provided only junction sequences with no quality scores, the filtering differed. Only in-frame clones appear in the TCRdb table, and some are missing; sequencing was by immunoSEQ multiplex PCR. That table is the source of V, J and clone size, and D and trimming were worked out from the DNA. The data show roughly 2,000,000 clones, around 96% seen once. Germline V CDR1 and CDR2: MNHEY, SVGAGI. The CDR3 spans 16 residues. V trimming: 0 bases; J trimming: 4 bases; junction bases outside the gene matches: 9.

The clonotype originates from a man aged 18-30 years in good health. The source material was naive CD8+ T cells sorted from blood. The rearrangement joins TRBV6-5 to TRBJ2-7, with TRBD1 matching 7 bases. CDR3 nucleotides: TGTGCCAGCAGTTACTCAACAGGGGAGACGTCTTACGAGCAGTACTTC. Protein product: CASSYSTGETSYEQYF.